The present T cell receptor (beta chain) was sequenced within a study of T cell responses to AZD1222 COVID-19 vaccine (dated by TCRdb to the early 2020s). Context from the whole study: AZD1222 recipients whose second dose came at about 4 weeks and those whose second dose came at about 12 weeks were combined into one group, since spike-specific TCR depth and breadth did not differ between the two schedules. A total of roughly 240 trial participants underwent TCR sequencing, of whom nearly 210 received two doses of AZD1222 and about 25 received two doses of the MenACWY control vaccine. Trial participants were enrolled by age into subgroups of 18-55, 56-69 and 70-plus years, and around 150, 28 and 57 TCR-sequenced participants, respectively, were included in these subgroups.

In this sample, this clone turned up a few times. The target of this receptor is not known. Base qualities were left out, and no much larger clone turns up one base away. Read against the paper, the sample's time point label means: baseline before first vaccination. The vaccinee samples were drawn from two UK trials, COV001 and COV002, one of which was a single-blind randomized controlled phase 2/3 trial testing AZD1222 (ChAdOx1 nCoV-19) in healthy adults. For TCRbeta chain sequencing, PBMC samples were collected from trial participants at day 0 and at day 28 after the second dose. What the authors observed across the whole study: Spike-specific TCR breadth and depth rose significantly after two AZD1222 doses compared with day 0 and with MenACWY recipients. The whole spike protein was spanned by vaccine-associated CD4 TCRs, and dominant responses were seen in regions 160-218 and 743-854. In the small 56-69-year group, the increase in depth fell short of significance, most likely because of low power. Most participants were white British and females outnumbered males, and the authors suggested that clonal diversity may have been underestimated. No day 14 peak-response samples were available, so repertoires were characterized only after the peak T cell response. Epitopes outside the regions mutated in the B.1.351 and B.1.1.7 variants were reportedly recognized by nearly half of the unique spike-specific TCRs. Conclusions about previously exposed vaccinees are limited, since just five to seven AZD1222 recipients were seropositive for SARS-CoV-2 at baseline.

The CDR3 regions of human TCRbeta chains were analyzed by immunosequencing. From the authors' description of their analysis: Repertoire TCRs were checked for matches against a reference library of SARS-CoV-2-specific TCRs that had been generated using the MIRA antigen-specificity platform. Breadth was defined as the fraction of unique TCRs that were SARS-CoV-2-associated, and depth was defined as the fraction of total T cells that were SARS-CoV-2-associated. Each spike-specific TCR was assigned to its reactive spike region and to a CD4 or CD8 class using the MIRA data. Log10-transformed breadth and depth values were compared by one-way ANOVA with Sidak's multiple comparisons tests. Imported from immuneACCESS, the table was reduced by TCRdb to in-frame sequences with V and J called. These copies leave out some clones; in studies compared against another copy, an unresolved V gene accounts for under half, and the cause of the remainder is not known. V and J calls and clone size come straight from that table; D and trimming were deduced from the DNA. In all, the sample holds about 150,000 clones, and 85% to 95% of those were seen once. The ten largest make up over 8% of the sample.

Reading the germline V gene gives CDR1 MDHEN and CDR2 SYDVKM. A distance of 9 bases separates the germline ends of V and J, which lose 4 bases and 3 bases respectively. The CDR3 numbers 14 residues from cysteine through phenylalanine. Only CDR3 DNA remains: 42 bases, in frame from the first base. This receptor was obtained from an adult in good health. The V and J segments used are TRBV28 and TRBJ2-2; TRBD2 could be the D gene, as 5 bases match. The material was peripheral blood, obtained on day 0 of AZD1222 vaccination. This receptor has the CDR3 CASSSPGYTGELFF. The DNA sequence follows: TGTGCCAGCAGTTCCCCGGGGTACACCGGGGAGCTGTTTTTT.